This T cell receptor (beta chain) was sequenced for a study of vaccination and CD4 T cells after COVID-19. Study context: Convalescent patients, SARS-CoV-2 positive by nasal swab PCR, comprised several mild cases and one severe case.

Findings and caveats of the study: Within convalescent individuals, 304 out of 307 vaccine-specific clones proved to be spike mono-reactive.

The treatment here: 10-day PBMC culture with coronavirus spike peptide pools or control peptides (ViraFEST assay). A remark on this clonotype: Its matching antigen is unknown.

V dropped 3 bases and J dropped 2 bases, with 11 bases sitting between them. Germline-derived CDR1 and CDR2 are KGHSH and LQKENI. The CDR3 has 14 residues. Researchers used the Oncomine TCR Beta short-read assay to sequence DNA from cultured CD4+ T cells. Cultured CD4+ T cells were the source of extracted genomic DNA. TCRdb analysed the PCR reads with MiXCR anew, one entry per CDR3 protein. The sample holds approximately 14,000 distinct CDR3 sequences; 53% are singletons and the top ten take roughly 5%. The clonotype was recovered from a human donor who had recovered from COVID-19. V and J are TRBV18 and TRBJ2-7; maybe TRBD1 (6 bases). This specimen consisted of CD4+ T cells from blood, cultured in vitro, obtained before SARS-CoV-2 vaccination. The CDR3 nucleotides read TGTGCCAGCTCACCTTCGACAGGAACCTACGAGCAGTACTTC. It codes for CASSPSTGTYEQYF.